These 30 T cell receptor beta chains share one sample of origin, sequenced in a study of cytomegalovirus exposure and HLA in healthy donors (dated by TCRdb to 2017 to 2019). The receptor library was made with the immunoSEQ multiplex PCR assay. For the multiplex PCR, a mixture combining 60 forward primers for TCR Vbeta segments and 13 reverse primers for TCR Jbeta segments was used. TCRdb provides this immuneACCESS table in a form limited to in-frame rearrangements. Some clones are lacking; in checked studies, under half of them reflect an unresolved V gene, and why the rest are absent is not known. The sample table holds some 180,000 clones, of which about 77% were seen once. The ten largest clones add up to about 2.7% of the sample. Sequenced material: PBMCs. These receptors all come from a woman aged 25-40 years in good health and CMV-seronegative.

As concerns this clone: The junction shows a germline mismatch at one end, possibly a read error. The chain carries TRBV5-8 and TRBJ1-2, with D possibly being TRBD1 (6 bases). Germline V gene data show CDR1 as SGHTS and CDR2 as YDEGEE. The CDR3 sequence is 11 residues long. CDR3 in amino acids: CASSGQGLTDF. The CDR3 DNA is TGTGCCAGCAGCGGGCAGGGGTTAACCGACTTC.

In its sample, this clone was seen a few times. V usage is TRBV6-1 and J usage is TRBJ1-1; no reliable D call. Germline V lookup: CDR1 MNHNS, CDR2 SASEGT. V shed 6 bases and J shed 0 bases, with 8 bases lying between them. This CDR3 spans 13 amino acids. Here the CDR3 reads CASRRLLNTEAFF. The CDR3 nucleotides are TGTGCCAGCAGGAGGTTATTGAACACTGAAGCTTTCTTT.

The chain links TRBV5-1 to TRBJ2-3; 8 nucleotides line up with TRBD1. J lost 4 bases, V lost 1 base, and 5 bases had no gene match. The CDR3 length is 15 residues. Germline V gene sequence: CDR1 SGHRS, CDR2 YFSETQ. Here the CDR3 reads CASSLSRGLADTQYF. CDR3 sequence (DNA): TGCGCCAGCAGCTTGTCCAGGGGGCTAGCAGATACGCAGTATTTT.

V is TRBV4-1 and J is TRBJ2-7, with 10 bases lining up with TRBD1. From germline, CDR1 is MGHRA and CDR2 YSYEKL. The trim removed 4 bases at V and 0 bases at J, leaving 6 bases unmatched. This CDR3 is built from 16 residues. CDR3 sequence (DNA): TGCGCCAGCAGCCCGACGCGGGACAGGGGCTCCTACGAGCAGTACTTC. It codes for CASSPTRDRGSYEQYF.

The V and J genes are TRBV11-3 and TRBJ2-1; 7 nucleotides line up with TRBD2. The CDR3 length is 14 residues. Germline values: CDR1 SGHNT, CDR2 YENEEA. J was trimmed by 8 bases and V by 1 base; bases with no gene match: 5. The CDR3 region is CASSLGGSTDEQFF. The CDR3 DNA sequence: TGTGCCAGCAGCTTAGGCGGGAGTACGGATGAGCAGTTCTTC.

The gene calls are TRBV19 and TRBJ2-7; a possible D gene is TRBD1 (5 bases). Trimming cost V 5 bases and J 3 bases, with 17 bases left between them. CDR3 size: 15 residues. CDR1 and CDR2 from the germline V gene are LNHDA and SQIVND (reference sequence). The CDR3 DNA is TGTGCCAGTAGTTCAGGGCCCTCCGTGAGCTACGAGCAGTACTTC. It codes for CASSSGPSVSYEQYF.

V is TRBV10-1 and J is TRBJ2-1; 7 bases are shared with TRBD2. The germline gives CDR1 WNHNN, CDR2 SYGVQD (reference sequence). V dropped 3 bases and J dropped 3; count of bases not matched to a gene: 2. The CDR3 is made up of 14 amino acids. CDR3 amino acids: CASSDQRGYNEQFF. CDR3 coding DNA: TGCGCCAGCAGTGACCAGCGGGGCTACAATGAGCAGTTCTTC.

V gene TRBV28 combines with J gene TRBJ2-7; D is perhaps TRBD2 (6 bases). This CDR3 contains 15 residues. Germline lookup yields CDR1 MDHEN and CDR2 SYDVKM. Trimming cost V 7 bases and J 2 bases, with 18 bases left between them. The CDR3 DNA reads as TGTGCCAGCACTACATGGGGGGAGACGGCCTACGAGCAGTACTTC. Translated: CASTTWGETAYEQYF.

The rearrangement joins TRBV14 to TRBJ2-5; 9 positions match TRBD1. The germline V gene has CDR1 SGHDN and CDR2 FVKESK. V shed 5 bases, J shed 3 bases, and the junction held 7 bases outside the gene matches. This CDR3 has 15 amino acids. CDR3 DNA: TGTGCCAGCAGCTTATACCGGACAGGGGAAGAGACCCAGTACTTC. As protein: CASSLYRTGEETQYF.

The J gene is TRBJ2-7, the V gene TRBV6-5; D gene uncertain. Germline-derived CDR1 and CDR2 are MNHEY and SVGAGI. The CDR3 is made up of 14 amino acids. With 6 bases removed from V and 6 bases from J, the gap between germline ends came to 18 bases. The CDR3 DNA is TGTGCCAGCAGAGGAGTCACGGCGACCCGCGAGCAGTACTTC. This sequence encodes CASRGVTATREQYF.

V and J are TRBV29-1 and TRBJ2-3, with D perhaps matching TRBD1 (5 bases). CDR1 is SQVTM, CDR2 ANQGSEA, per germline. V shed 4 bases and J shed 0 bases, with 17 bases lying between them. This CDR3 region has 16 residues. In nucleotides, the CDR3 is TGCAGCGTTGGGGGCCAGAGCGCTACTAGCACAGATACGCAGTATTTT. It codes for CSVGGQSATSTDTQYF.

This clone occurred a few times. This chain joins TRBV2 and TRBJ1-4; the match to TRBD1 covers 9 bases. CDR3 length equals 14 residues. Germline-derived CDR1 and CDR2 are SNHLY and FYNNEI. V dropped 5 bases and J dropped 7; count of bases not matched to a gene: 5. This chain's CDR3 is CASSYRDRAEKLFF. As DNA, the CDR3 is TGTGCCAGCAGTTATAGGGACAGGGCTGAAAAACTGTTTTTT. The full variable domain, its missing parts supplied by reference TRBV2 and TRBJ1-4, is EPEVTQTPSHQVTQMGQEVILRCVPISNHLYFYWYRQILGQKVEFLVSFYNNEISEKSEIFDDQFSVERPDGSNFTLKIRSTKLEDSAMYFCASSYRDRAEKLFFGSGTQLSVL.

CDR3 sequence: CASSWSRGNEQFF. CDR3 DNA sequence: TGTGCCAGCAGTTGGTCTCGCGGTAATGAGCAGTTCTTC. The genes are TRBV27 and TRBJ2-1; D gene ambiguous. This CDR3 has 13 residues. The germline V and J ends were trimmed by 4 bases and 7 bases, with 11 bases remaining between them. CDR1 is MNHEY and CDR2 is SMNVEV in the germline V gene (reference sequence).

The chain couples TRBV9 to TRBJ2-1; possibly TRBD2 for D (7 bases). This CDR3 has 15 residues. The V end lost 4 bases, the J end lost 7 bases, and 18 bases lay between the germline ends. Germline V lookup: CDR1 SGDLS, CDR2 YYNGEE. The CDR3, as DNA: TGTGCCAGCAGCCAAGGGGGGGGAGGGCCAAATGAGCAGTTCTTC. It codes for CASSQGGGGPNEQFF.

The chain is built from TRBV28 and TRBJ1-4, with 7 bases lining up with TRBD1. The germline CDR1 and CDR2 sequences are MDHEN and SYDVKM. Trimming removed 6 bases from V and 1 base from J; junction bases left unmatched: 17. The CDR3 totals 19 residues. CDR3 bases: TGTGCCAGCAGCTCCCGGCCGTGGAGGGGGCCGGAAACTAATGAAAAACTGTTTTTT. Translated, it gives CASSSRPWRGPETNEKLFF.

The chain couples TRBV2 to TRBJ2-7, with 9 positions matching TRBD1. The CDR3 spans 13 residues. Germline-derived CDR1 and CDR2 are SNHLY and FYNNEI. Trimming cost V 6 bases and J 5 bases; bases outside gene matches: 5. Written as DNA, the CDR3 is TGTGCCAGCAGCCCGGGACAGGGCCACGAGCAGTACTTC. Residues: CASSPGQGHEQYF.

The rearrangement joins TRBV2 to TRBJ1-5; D is possibly TRBD1 (5 bases). This CDR3 comprises 15 residues. V gave up 8 bases and J gave up 0 bases, with 14 bases separating them. CDR1 is SNHLY and CDR2 is FYNNEI in the germline V gene. For the CDR3, the DNA is TGTGCCAGCGGGGCAGGGCGGGGTAGCAATCAGCCCCAGCATTTT. Translated: CASGAGRGSNQPQHF.

This clone was counted a few times. The CDR3 DNA is TGTGCCAGCAGTGGGACAGGGGGAAGTAATGAGCAGTTCTTC. Translation: CASSGTGGSNEQFF. The chain recombines TRBV6-4 with TRBJ2-1, with 10 bases matching TRBD1. CDR3 length: 14 amino acids. The germline gives CDR1 MRHNA, CDR2 SNTAGT. The V gene end was trimmed by 4 bases and the J gene end by 7 bases; junction bases not matched to a gene: 4.

The genes are TRBV6-6 and TRBJ1-5; no clear D gene. This CDR3 is 14 amino acids long. Germline CDR1 MNHNY, CDR2 SVGAGI (reference sequence). Trimming took 2 bases from V and 4 from J, leaving 9 bases between them. The CDR3 reads CASSYEARNQPQHF. DNA for the CDR3: TGTGCCAGCAGTTACGAGGCTAGGAATCAGCCCCAGCATTTT.

The chain has TRBV28 and TRBJ1-1; TRBD1 agrees at 8 bases. This CDR3 comprises 13 residues. The V segment lost 2 bases and the J segment 11 bases; nucleotides outside the gene matches: 7. Germline lookup yields CDR1 MDHEN and CDR2 SYDVKM. CDR3 sequence: CASSLQGAVSAFF. Written as DNA, the CDR3 is TGTGCCAGCAGTTTACAGGGGGCGGTTTCGGCTTTCTTT.

The chain carries TRBV10-3 and TRBJ2-1, with TRBD2 matching over 8 bases. Germline CDR1 and CDR2: ENHRY and SYGVKD. V was pared by 0 bases and J by 7 bases, with 5 bases of the junction left unmatched. The CDR3 runs to 15 residues. The CDR3 bases are TGTGCCATCAGTGAGTCAAGCGGGAGTCGGAATGAGCAGTTCTTC. Its translation is CAISESSGSRNEQFF.

The rearrangement uses TRBV7-2 and TRBJ2-7; 9 bases agree with TRBD2. This CDR3 has 16 amino acids. Germline-derived CDR1 and CDR2 are SGHTA and FQGNSA. V shed 5 bases, J shed 3 bases, and the junction held 11 bases outside the gene matches. This CDR3 is CASSHDSTSGNYEQYF. The CDR3 bases are TGTGCCAGCAGCCACGACTCGACTAGCGGAAACTACGAGCAGTACTTC.

This rearrangement joins TRBV15 to TRBJ2-7; a possible D gene is TRBD2 (5 bases). This CDR3 spans 15 amino acids. Trimming removed 2 bases at V and 6 bases at J, with 17 bases between. The germline gives CDR1 LNHNV, CDR2 YYDKDF (reference sequence). In DNA, the CDR3 is TGTGCCACCAGCAGACACGAACTAGGCCGGATCGAGCAGTACTTC. Encoded protein: CATSRHELGRIEQYF.

About this clone: This sample also contains other DNA sequences that code for the same CDR3. The chain recombines TRBV5-1 with TRBJ2-2; 12 bases match TRBD2. Germline CDR1 is SGHRS and CDR2 is YFSETQ. The junction had 3 bases not matched to a gene; V was cut back by 4 bases and J by 5 bases. This CDR3 contains 15 residues. CDR3 protein: CASSLGLAGTGELFF. The CDR3 bases are TGCGCCAGCAGCCTAGGACTAGCGGGAACCGGGGAGCTGTTTTTT.

V and J are TRBV10-3 and TRBJ1-5; 8 nucleotides match TRBD1. With V trimmed by 5 bases and J by 4 bases, 13 bases remained unmatched. The CDR3 spans 17 residues. Per germline, CDR1 ENHRY and CDR2 SYGVKD. The CDR3 nucleotides are TGTGCCATCAGTCTTTACCCACGGACAGGGTTTAATCAGCCCCAGCATTTT. It encodes CAISLYPRTGFNQPQHF.

The V call is TRBV5-1, the J call TRBJ1-1; TRBD1 matches 8 bases. Germline CDR1 reads SGHRS; CDR2 reads YFSETQ. CDR3 length: 13 residues. Trimming cost V 4 bases and J 7 bases; bases outside gene matches: 6. The CDR3 region is CASSNTGGSEAFF. CDR3 coding DNA: TGCGCCAGCAGCAACACAGGGGGGAGTGAAGCTTTCTTT.

The chain has TRBV27 and TRBJ2-1; tentatively, D is TRBD1 (5 bases). V lost 1 base to trimming and J lost 1 base, with 14 bases between them. CDR1 and CDR2 from the germline V gene are MNHEY and SMNVEV (reference sequence). This CDR3 comprises 17 residues. The CDR3 DNA reads TGTGCCAGCAGTTTATTTCTCCAGGGTAGGTCCTACAATGAGCAGTTCTTC. Translating gives CASSLFLQGRSYNEQFF.

The CDR3 here is CASSGRDRGSYGYTF. CDR3 bases: TGTGCCAGCAGCGGCCGGGACAGGGGGTCCTATGGCTACACCTTC. V and J are TRBV7-2 and TRBJ1-2; 11 bases are a match to TRBD1. Germline V lookup: CDR1 SGHTA, CDR2 FQGNSA. V gave up 5 bases and J gave up 4 bases; unmatched junction bases: 6. The CDR3 extends over 15 amino acids.

The chain combines TRBV5-1 with TRBJ2-4; tentative D call: TRBD2 (6 bases). This CDR3 is built from 13 residues. CDR1 is SGHRS, CDR2 YFSETQ, per germline. V was pared by 4 bases and J by 9 bases, with 14 bases between. DNA of the CDR3: TGCGCCAGCAGCCGGGACGTGGGGGGCATTCAGTACTTC. Translated: CASSRDVGGIQYF.

V usage is TRBV5-4 and J usage is TRBJ1-1; D is undetermined. The CDR3 has 15 residues. Looked up from germline, CDR1 is SGHNT and CDR2 is YYREEE (reference sequence). The V end was cut by 0 bases, the J end by 0 bases, with 9 bases between. Here the CDR3 reads CASSLGGMMNTEAFF. The CDR3 coding sequence is TGTGCCAGCAGCTTGGGAGGGATGATGAACACTGAAGCTTTCTTT.